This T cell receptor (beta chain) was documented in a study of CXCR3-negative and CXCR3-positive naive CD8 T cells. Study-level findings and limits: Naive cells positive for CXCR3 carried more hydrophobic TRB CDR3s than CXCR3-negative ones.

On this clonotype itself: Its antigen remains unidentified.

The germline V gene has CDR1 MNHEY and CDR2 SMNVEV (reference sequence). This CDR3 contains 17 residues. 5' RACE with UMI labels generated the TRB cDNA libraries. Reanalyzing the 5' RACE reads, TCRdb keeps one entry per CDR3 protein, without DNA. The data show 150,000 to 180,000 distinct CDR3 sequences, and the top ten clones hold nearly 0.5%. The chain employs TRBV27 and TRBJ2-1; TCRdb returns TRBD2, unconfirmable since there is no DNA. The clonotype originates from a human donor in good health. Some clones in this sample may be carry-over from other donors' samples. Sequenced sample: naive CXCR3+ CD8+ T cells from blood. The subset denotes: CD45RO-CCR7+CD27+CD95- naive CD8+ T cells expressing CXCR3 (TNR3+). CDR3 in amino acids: CASRDRTPSGLSGEQFF.